These 22 T cell receptor beta chains originate from one sample sequenced in a study of control samples from healthy donors and cancer patients (dated by TCRdb to the early 2020s). Receptors were amplified or captured by the immunoSEQ multiplex PCR assay. Sourced from immuneACCESS, this table was stored by TCRdb with only in-frame sequences that have V and J called. A share of the clones is absent; for the studies checked, an unresolved V gene accounts for under half, and the remainder has no known explanation. The sample includes about 160,000 clones, with just over 90% observed a single time. Clones ranked in the top ten supply approximately 4% of the sample. Sequencing input: blood. The receptors here all came from a woman aged 55-70 years in good health.

On this clone itself: The same CDR3 also results from other DNA sequences found in this sample. The chain employs TRBV2 and TRBJ2-7; D gene uncertain. The CDR3 spans 10 residues. The germline gives CDR1 SNHLY, CDR2 FYNNEI. The V gene lost 4 bases and the J gene lost 4 bases, with 2 bases spanning the gap. The CDR3 DNA is TGTGCCAGCAGTGCTTACGAGCAGTACTTC. Translating it yields CASSAYEQYF.

This chain connects TRBV7-2 to TRBJ2-2; a possible D gene is TRBD2 (5 bases). CDR1 and CDR2 (germline): SGHTA, FQGNSA. The CDR3 runs to 15 residues. Trimming shortened V by 2 bases and J by 5 bases, and 12 bases separated the two germline ends. CDR3 sequence (DNA): TGTGCCAGCAGCTTAACGAGACTACCTACCGGGGAGCTGTTTTTT. Translated: CASSLTRLPTGELFF.

CDR3 coding DNA: TGTGCCAGCAGCAGTTTAACAGGGATTTTGACTGAAGCTTTCTTT. Protein sequence: CASSSLTGILTEAFF. J is TRBJ1-1 and V is TRBV21-1; the table's D gene call, TRBD1, was not cross checked with the DNA. TRBV21-1 constitutes a pseudogene. This CDR3 has 15 amino acids.

This chain uses TRBV29-1 with TRBJ1-5; D gene ambiguous. Germline-derived CDR1 and CDR2 are SQVTM and ANQGSEA. The CDR3 contains 13 residues. V gave up 2 bases and J gave up 0 bases, with 5 bases separating them. CDR3 amino acids: CSVETDSNQPQHF. The CDR3 DNA is TGCAGCGTTGAAACGGATAGCAATCAGCCCCAGCATTTT.

The chain links TRBV29-1 to TRBJ2-5; the match to TRBD2 covers 10 bases. After removal of 6 bases from V and 4 bases from J, the junction contained 8 bases not matched to a gene. Germline CDR1 SQVTM, CDR2 ANQGSEA. The CDR3 covers 14 residues. The CDR3 DNA sequence: TGCAGCGTACTATCTAGCGGGGGAGGAGAGACCCAGTACTTC. It codes for CSVLSSGGGETQYF.

The chain carries TRBV14 and TRBJ1-2; 8 bases are shared with TRBD1. This CDR3 spans 16 amino acids. V was clipped by 4 bases and J by 3 bases; unmatched bases: 10. Germline values: CDR1 SGHDN, CDR2 FVKESK. The CDR3 sequence is CASSLLGTGGDYGYTF. CDR3 nucleotides: TGTGCCAGCAGCCTGCTCGGGACAGGAGGGGACTATGGCTACACCTTC.

The chain employs TRBV7-3 and TRBJ1-2; no clear D. This CDR3 has 12 residues. V was shortened by 5 bases and J by 5 bases, with 9 bases between the two germline ends. Germline CDR1 and CDR2: SGHTA and FQGTGA. CDR3 residues: CASSPDGYGYTF. CDR3 DNA sequence: TGTGCCAGCAGCCCTGACGGATATGGCTACACCTTC.

This clone was recorded once. V is TRBV18 and J is TRBJ1-5; TRBD1 agrees at 10 bases. The CDR3 runs to 17 residues. Germline values: CDR1 KGHSH, CDR2 LQKENI. Losses at the gene ends were 3 bases for V and 1 base for J; bases not matched to a gene: 6. The CDR3 nucleotides are TGTGCCAGCTCACCCGGGACAGGGGACTACAGCAATCAGCCCCAGCATTTT. Residues: CASSPGTGDYSNQPQHF.

J is TRBJ1-5 and V is TRBV12-5; no reliable D call. Germline CDR1 reads LGHNT; CDR2 reads FRNRAP. Between the trimmed V and J ends, which lost 8 bases and 7 bases, there was a span of 15 bases. The CDR3 is 13 amino acids. The CDR3 sequence is CASREAMGQPQHF. CDR3 bases: TGTGCTAGTCGGGAAGCGATGGGACAGCCCCAGCATTTT.

This clone is a singleton in its sample. The chain has TRBV7-9 and TRBJ1-6, with 7 positions matching TRBD1. V gave up 6 bases and J gave up 7 bases; unmatched junction bases: 9. This CDR3 region has 15 residues. CDR1 is SEHNR and CDR2 is FQNEAQ in the germline V gene (reference sequence). This CDR3 is CASSQTGTENSPLHF. CDR3 in DNA: TGTGCCAGCAGTCAAACCGGGACAGAGAATTCACCCCTCCACTTT. Supplemented by reference TRBV7-9 and TRBJ1-6, the full variable domain reads DTGVSQNPRHKITKRGQNVTFRCDPISEHNRLYWYRQTLGQGPEFLTYFQNEAQLEKSRLLSDRFSAERPKGSFSTLEIQRTEQGDSAMYLCASSQTGTENSPLHFGNGTRLTVT.

The chain has TRBV9 and TRBJ2-3; 7 bases align to TRBD2. In germline, CDR1 is SGDLS, CDR2 YYNGEE. V dropped 4 bases and J dropped 0; count of bases not matched to a gene: 8. The CDR3 has 16 residues. CDR3 coding DNA: TGTGCCAGCAGCTCAAGGGGAGGGGAGAGCACAGATACGCAGTATTTT. Its translation: CASSSRGGESTDTQYF.

The J gene is TRBJ2-7, the V gene TRBV18; 7 nucleotides match TRBD1. Germline lookup yields CDR1 KGHSH and CDR2 LQKENI. The length of the CDR3 is 17 residues. Trimming took 3 bases from V and 1 from J; bases not matched to a gene: 12. The CDR3 region has the DNA TGTGCCAGCTCACCTCAGTCCGGGACAGCATTATCCTACGAGCAGTACTTC. This sequence encodes CASSPQSGTALSYEQYF.

The chain combines TRBV19 with TRBJ2-3; TRBD1 aligns across 9 bases. Germline trimming cut 4 bases from V and 4 bases from J; bases unmatched to any gene: 3. The CDR3 is made up of 14 amino acids. CDR1 is LNHDA and CDR2 is SQIVND in the germline V gene (reference sequence). In DNA, the CDR3 is TGTGCCAGTAGTACGACAGGGGGATCAGATACGCAGTATTTT. Translation gives CASSTTGGSDTQYF.

The chain recombines TRBV2 with TRBJ2-6; TRBD1 matches at 8 bases. The CDR3 consists of 16 residues. Germline CDR1 is SNHLY and CDR2 is FYNNEI. J gave up 0 bases and V 11 bases, and 9 bases lay outside the gene matches. CDR3 bases: TGTGCCCGCCACCAGGGGGCTAGCTCTGGGGCCAACGTCCTGACTTTC. Translating it yields CARHQGASSGANVLTF.

This clone was seen only once. This chain uses TRBV4-3 with TRBJ1-4; TRBD1 might be the D (5 bases). CDR3 length: 15 residues. V was clipped by 4 bases and J by 7 bases, with 16 bases between them. CDR1 is LGHNA, CDR2 YSLEER, per germline. As DNA, the CDR3 is TGCGCCAGCAGCCCGTTGGGGACTGAGGGTGAAAAACTGTTTTTT. Translated, it gives CASSPLGTEGEKLFF.

The rearrangement links TRBV27 to TRBJ2-3; 12 bases line up with TRBD1. The CDR3 spans 15 residues. V lost 6 bases and J lost 0; bases outside the gene matches: 1. Germline V gene sequence: CDR1 MNHEY, CDR2 SMNVEV (reference sequence). CDR3 DNA: TGTGCCAGCAGGGGACAGGGGGCTAGCACAGATACGCAGTATTTT. Its translation is CASRGQGASTDTQYF.

This sequence joins TRBV19 and TRBJ1-2; D is perhaps TRBD1 (5 bases). CDR1 is LNHDA and CDR2 is SQIVND in the germline V gene (reference sequence). Deletions cut 6 bases from V and 4 bases from J, with 6 bases between. CDR3 length: 11 residues. CDR3 protein: CASRDSYGYTF. CDR3 coding DNA: TGTGCCAGTAGAGACAGCTATGGCTACACCTTC.

This rearrangement joins TRBV14 to TRBJ1-2, with D unresolved. Germline lookup yields CDR1 SGHDN and CDR2 FVKESK. This CDR3 has 14 amino acids. The V end was cut by 1 base, the J end by 3 bases, with 9 bases between. CDR3: CASSQGASHYGYTF. The CDR3 DNA is TGTGCCAGCAGCCAAGGTGCCAGCCACTATGGCTACACCTTC.

The rearrangement uses TRBV9 and TRBJ1-6; D possibly corresponds to TRBD1 (5 bases). CDR3 length: 13 residues. V lost 3 bases to trimming and J lost 9 bases, with 10 bases between them. The germline gives CDR1 SGDLS, CDR2 YYNGEE. CDR3 nucleotides: TGTGCCAGCAGCGCTGCCGGGGCTTCACCCCTCCACTTT. This translates into CASSAAGASPLHF.

V is TRBV3-1 (or the pseudogene TRBV3-2) and J is TRBJ2-6, with D unresolved. Germline V lookup: CDR1 LGHDT, CDR2 YNNKEL (reference sequence). The ends were cut back, 0 bases at V and 2 bases at J, with 5 bases in the middle. The CDR3 loop spans 15 amino acids. Here the CDR3 reads CASSQDGAGANVLTF. CDR3 nucleotides: TGTGCCAGCAGCCAAGATGGGGCTGGGGCCAACGTCCTGACTTTC.

This sequence joins TRBV7-9 and TRBJ2-1, with TRBD1 matching over 8 bases. Looked up from germline, CDR1 is SEHNR and CDR2 is FQNEAQ (reference sequence). J gave up 9 bases and V 3 bases, and 4 bases lay outside the gene matches. This CDR3 has 13 residues. The CDR3 sequence is CASSLDRVGEQFF. The CDR3 DNA is TGTGCCAGCAGCTTGGACAGGGTAGGTGAGCAGTTCTTC.

The V call is TRBV6-2 or TRBV6-3, the J call TRBJ1-5, with D perhaps TRBD1 (5 bases). CDR3 length: 16 residues. Germline CDR1 reads MNHEY; CDR2 reads SVGEGT. Trimming left V 5 bases short and J 1 base short, with 15 bases between. CDR3 amino acids: CASSNPGRKSNQPQHF. The CDR3 DNA reads as TGTGCCAGCAGTAACCCGGGACGGAAGAGCAATCAGCCCCAGCATTTT.